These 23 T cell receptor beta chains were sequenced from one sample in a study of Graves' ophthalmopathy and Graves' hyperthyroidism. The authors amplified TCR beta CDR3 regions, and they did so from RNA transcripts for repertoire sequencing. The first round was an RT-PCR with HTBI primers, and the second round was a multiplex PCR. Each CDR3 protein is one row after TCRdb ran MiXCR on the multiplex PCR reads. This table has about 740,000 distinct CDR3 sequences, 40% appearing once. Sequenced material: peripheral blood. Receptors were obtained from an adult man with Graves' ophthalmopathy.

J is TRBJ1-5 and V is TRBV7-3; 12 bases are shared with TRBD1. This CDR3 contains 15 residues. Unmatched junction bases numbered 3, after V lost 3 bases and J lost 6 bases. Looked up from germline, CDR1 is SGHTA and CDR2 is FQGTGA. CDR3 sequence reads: CASSLGQGAPQPQHF. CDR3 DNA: TGTGCCAGCAGCTTGGGACAGGGGGCCCCTCAGCCCCAGCATTTT.

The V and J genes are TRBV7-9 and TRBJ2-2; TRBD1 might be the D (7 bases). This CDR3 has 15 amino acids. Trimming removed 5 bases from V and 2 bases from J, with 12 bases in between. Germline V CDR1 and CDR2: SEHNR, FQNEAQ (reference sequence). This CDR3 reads CASSGGDRNTGELFF. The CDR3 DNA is TGTGCCAGCAGCGGAGGGGACAGAAACACCGGGGAGCTGTTTTTT.

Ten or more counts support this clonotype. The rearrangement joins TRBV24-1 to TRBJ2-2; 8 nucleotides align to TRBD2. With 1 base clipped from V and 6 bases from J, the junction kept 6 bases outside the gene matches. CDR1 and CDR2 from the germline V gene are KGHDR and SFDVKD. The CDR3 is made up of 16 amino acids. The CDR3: CATSDLAGVGAGELFF. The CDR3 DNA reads TGTGCCACCAGTGATTTAGCGGGAGTCGGGGCCGGGGAGCTGTTTTTT.

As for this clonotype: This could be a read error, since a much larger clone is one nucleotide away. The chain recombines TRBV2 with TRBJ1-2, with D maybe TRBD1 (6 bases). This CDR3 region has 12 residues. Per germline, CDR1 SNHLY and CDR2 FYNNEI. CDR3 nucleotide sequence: TGTGCCGGCAGTGGGGGCGCGGGTGGCTACACCTTC. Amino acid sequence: CAGSGGAGGYTF.

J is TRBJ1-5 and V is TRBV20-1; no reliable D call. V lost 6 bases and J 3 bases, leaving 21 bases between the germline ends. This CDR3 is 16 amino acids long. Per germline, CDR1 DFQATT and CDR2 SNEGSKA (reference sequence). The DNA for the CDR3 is TGCAGTGCCCTAGGGTCCGGAGAATTGGTCAATCAGCCCCAGCATTTT. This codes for CSALGSGELVNQPQHF.

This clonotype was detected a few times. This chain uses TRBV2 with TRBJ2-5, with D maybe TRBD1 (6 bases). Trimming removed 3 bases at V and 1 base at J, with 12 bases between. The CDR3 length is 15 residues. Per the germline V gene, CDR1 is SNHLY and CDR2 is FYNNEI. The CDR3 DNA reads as TGTGCCAGCAGTGACCGGGACACTTTCCAAGAGACCCAGTACTTC. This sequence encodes CASSDRDTFQETQYF.

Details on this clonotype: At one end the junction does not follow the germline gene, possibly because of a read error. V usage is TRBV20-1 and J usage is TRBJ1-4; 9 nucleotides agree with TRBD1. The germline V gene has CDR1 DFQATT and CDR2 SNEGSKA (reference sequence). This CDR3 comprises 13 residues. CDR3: CSAVQGANEKLLF. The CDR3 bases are TGCAGTGCCGTACAGGGGGCAAATGAAAAACTGCTTTTT.

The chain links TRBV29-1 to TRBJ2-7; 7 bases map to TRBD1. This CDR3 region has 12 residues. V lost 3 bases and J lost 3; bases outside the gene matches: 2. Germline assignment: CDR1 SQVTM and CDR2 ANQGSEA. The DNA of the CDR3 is TGCAGCGTTGACAGGGACAGCTACGAGCAGTACTTC. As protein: CSVDRDSYEQYF.

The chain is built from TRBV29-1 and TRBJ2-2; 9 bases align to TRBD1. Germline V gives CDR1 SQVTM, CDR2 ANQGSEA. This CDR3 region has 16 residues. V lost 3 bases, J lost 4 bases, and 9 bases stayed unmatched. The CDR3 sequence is CSVEGVEGQGTGELFF. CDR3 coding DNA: TGCAGCGTTGAGGGGGTAGAGGGACAGGGCACCGGGGAGCTGTTTTTT.

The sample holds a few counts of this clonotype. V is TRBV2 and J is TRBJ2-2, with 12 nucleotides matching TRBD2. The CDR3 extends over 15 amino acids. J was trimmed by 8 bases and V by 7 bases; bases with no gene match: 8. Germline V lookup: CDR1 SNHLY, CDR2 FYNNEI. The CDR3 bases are TGTGCCAGCAATGGAGGACTAGCGGGACCGGGGGAGCTGTTTTTT. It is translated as CASNGGLAGPGELFF.

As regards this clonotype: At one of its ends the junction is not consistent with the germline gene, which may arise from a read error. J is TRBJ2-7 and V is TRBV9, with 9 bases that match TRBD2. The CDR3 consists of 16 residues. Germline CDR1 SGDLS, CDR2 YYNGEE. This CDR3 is CASSLVASGIDYEQYF. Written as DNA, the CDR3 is TGCGCCAGCAGCTTGGTGGCTAGCGGGATAGACTACGAGCAGTACTTC.

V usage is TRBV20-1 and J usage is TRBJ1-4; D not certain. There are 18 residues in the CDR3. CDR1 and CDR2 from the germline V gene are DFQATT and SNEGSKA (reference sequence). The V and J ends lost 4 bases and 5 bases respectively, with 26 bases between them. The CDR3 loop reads CSAKDGRRNTAVNEKLFF. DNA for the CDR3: TGCAGTGCTAAGGATGGACGGCGGAATACGGCGGTGAATGAAAAACTGTTTTTT.

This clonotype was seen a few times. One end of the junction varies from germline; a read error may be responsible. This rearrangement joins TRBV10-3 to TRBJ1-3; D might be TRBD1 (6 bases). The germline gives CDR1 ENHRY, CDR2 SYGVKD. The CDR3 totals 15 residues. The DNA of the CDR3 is TGTGCCAGCAGTTACGCAGGGGAATCTGGAAACACCATATATTTT. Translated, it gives CASSYAGESGNTIYF.

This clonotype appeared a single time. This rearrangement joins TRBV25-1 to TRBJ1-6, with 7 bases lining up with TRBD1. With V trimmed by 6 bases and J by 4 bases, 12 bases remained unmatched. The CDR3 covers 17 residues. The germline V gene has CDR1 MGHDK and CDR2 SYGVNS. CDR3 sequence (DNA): TGTGCCAGCAGCCAGCCCCAGGGGGAGACGTATAATTCACCCCTCCACTTT. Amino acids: CASSQPQGETYNSPLHF. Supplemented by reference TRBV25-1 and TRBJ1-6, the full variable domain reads EADIYQTPRYLVIGTGKKITLECSQTMGHDKMYWYQQDPGMELHLIHYSYGVNSTEKGDLSSESTVSRIRTEHFPLTLESARPSHTSQYLCASSQPQGETYNSPLHFGNGTRLTVT.

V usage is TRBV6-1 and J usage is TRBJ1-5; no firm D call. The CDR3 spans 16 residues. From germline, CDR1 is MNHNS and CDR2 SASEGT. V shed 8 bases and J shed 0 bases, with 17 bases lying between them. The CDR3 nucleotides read TGTGCCAGCGGAGTCTACGTAGAGTTTAGCAATCAGCCCCAGCATTTT. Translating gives CASGVYVEFSNQPQHF.

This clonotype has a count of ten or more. The CDR3 spells CASSLSGTGFPEAFF. CDR3 DNA: TGTGCCAGCAGCTTGTCGGGGACAGGGTTCCCTGAAGCTTTCTTT. The chain carries TRBV7-2 and TRBJ1-1, with TRBD1 identical over 9 bases. This CDR3 is built from 15 residues. V shed 3 bases and J 6 bases; nucleotides not matched to a gene: 8. Germline CDR1 SGHTA, CDR2 FQGNSA.

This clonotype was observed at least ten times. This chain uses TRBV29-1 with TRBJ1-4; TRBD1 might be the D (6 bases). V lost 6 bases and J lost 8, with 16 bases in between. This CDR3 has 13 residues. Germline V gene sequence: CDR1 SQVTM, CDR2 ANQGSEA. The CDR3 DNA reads TGCAGCGTATCGACAGGAAGAGTGGAAAAACTGTTTTTT. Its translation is CSVSTGRVEKLFF.

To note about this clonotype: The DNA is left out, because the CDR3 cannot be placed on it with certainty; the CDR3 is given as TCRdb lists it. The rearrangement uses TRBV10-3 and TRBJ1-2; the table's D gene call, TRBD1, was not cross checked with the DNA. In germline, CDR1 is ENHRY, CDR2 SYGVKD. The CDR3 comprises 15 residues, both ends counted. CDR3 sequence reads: CASSEAGQSNYGCTF.

For the CDR3, the DNA is TGTGCCAGCAGCTTAAAGCGATCCGGGGAGCTGTTTTTT. Its protein is CASSLKRSGELFF. The chain carries TRBV7-2 and TRBJ2-2, with D unresolved. Trimming removed 2 bases from V and 6 bases from J, with 7 bases in between. The CDR3 totals 13 residues. CDR1 is SGHTA, CDR2 FQGNSA, per germline.

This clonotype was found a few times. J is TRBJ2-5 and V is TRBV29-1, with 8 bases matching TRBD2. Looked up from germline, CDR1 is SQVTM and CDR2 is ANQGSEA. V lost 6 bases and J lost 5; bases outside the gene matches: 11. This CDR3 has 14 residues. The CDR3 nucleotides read TGCAGCGTGATACGGGGGGGCCTAGGGGAGACCCAGTACTTC. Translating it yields CSVIRGGLGETQYF.

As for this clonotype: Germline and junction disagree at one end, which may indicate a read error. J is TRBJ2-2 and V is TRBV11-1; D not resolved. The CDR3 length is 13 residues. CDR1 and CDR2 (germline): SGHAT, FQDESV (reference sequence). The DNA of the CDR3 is TGTGCCAGCAGCTTAGAGAACGCCGGGGAGCTGTTTTTT. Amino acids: CASSLENAGELFF.

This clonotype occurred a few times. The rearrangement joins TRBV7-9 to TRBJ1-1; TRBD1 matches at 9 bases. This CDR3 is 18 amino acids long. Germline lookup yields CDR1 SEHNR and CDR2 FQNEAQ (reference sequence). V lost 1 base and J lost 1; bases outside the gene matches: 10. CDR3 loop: CASSLEGTGPHPNTEAFF. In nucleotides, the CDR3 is TGTGCCAGCAGCTTAGAGGGGACAGGGCCGCACCCGAACACTGAAGCTTTCTTT.

The CDR3 reads CASSFDLARFYGYTF. In nucleotides, the CDR3 is TGTGCCAGCAGTTTTGATCTCGCCAGATTCTATGGCTACACCTTC. The V call is TRBV27, the J call TRBJ1-2; D gene ambiguous. V was clipped by 3 bases and J by 4 bases, with 15 bases between them. The germline gives CDR1 MNHEY, CDR2 SMNVEV (reference sequence). This CDR3 is 15 amino acids long.